This TCR beta chain emerged from a study of cytomegalovirus exposure and HLA in healthy donors. Each of the donors was a healthy bone marrow donor. Study-wide results and limits: TRBV6-2, TRBV6-3 and other indistinguishable V segments were excluded. A link between a missense DCLRE1C variant and TCR beta V- and J-gene trimming emerged from a later analysis. Later, TCR association rates were found to vary by HLA locus, highest for DRB1 and lowest for HLA-C.

The V gene lost 1 base and the J gene lost 1 base, with 9 bases spanning the gap. Germline V lookup: CDR1 LNHDA, CDR2 SQIVND (reference sequence). The CDR3 has 15 amino acids. Concerning this clone itself: Its specificity is unknown.

Primers for the PCR totalled 60 Vbeta and 13 Jbeta. Profiled with immunoSEQ multiplex PCR; TCRdb holds only in-frame clones, not every one. Seen here are around 100,000 clones, roughly 60% observed once, and the top ten hold less than 5%. The sequence was collected from a human donor in good health. The chain couples TRBV19 to TRBJ2-3, with D tentatively TRBD1 (6 bases). Sample: PBMCs. CDR3 region: CASSIGDTGTDTQYF. DNA of the CDR3: TGTGCCAGTAGTATAGGGGACACGGGCACAGATACGCAGTATTTT.